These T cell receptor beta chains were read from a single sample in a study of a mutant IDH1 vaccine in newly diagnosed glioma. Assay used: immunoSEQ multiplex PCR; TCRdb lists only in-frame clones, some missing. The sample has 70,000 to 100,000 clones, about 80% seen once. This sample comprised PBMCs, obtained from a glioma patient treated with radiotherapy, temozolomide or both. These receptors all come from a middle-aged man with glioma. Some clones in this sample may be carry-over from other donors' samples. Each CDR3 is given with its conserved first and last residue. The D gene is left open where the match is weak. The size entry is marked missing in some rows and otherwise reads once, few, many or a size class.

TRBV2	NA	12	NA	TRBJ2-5	CASSVRQETQYF	TGTGCCAGCAGTGTGCGCCAAGAGACCCAGTACTTC
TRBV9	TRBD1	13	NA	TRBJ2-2	CASSPQGAGELFF	TGTGCCAGCAGCCCCCAGGGGGCCGGGGAGCTGTTTTTT
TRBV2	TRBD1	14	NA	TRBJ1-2	CASSKQGQGYGYTF	TGTGCCAGCAGCAAACAGGGGCAAGGCTATGGCTACACCTTC
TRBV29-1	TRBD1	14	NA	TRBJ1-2	CSAIPGQGLYGYTF	TGCAGCGCGATCCCGGGACAGGGGCTATATGGCTACACCTTC
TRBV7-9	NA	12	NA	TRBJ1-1	CASSLVDGEAFF	TGTGCCAGCAGCTTAGTGGACGGTGAAGCTTTCTTT
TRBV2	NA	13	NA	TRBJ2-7	CASSPPAGYEQYF	TGTGCCAGCAGTCCCCCGGCGGGTTACGAGCAGTACTTC
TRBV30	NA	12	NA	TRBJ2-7	CAWGDTYYEQYF	TGTGCCTGGGGGGACACCTACTACGAGCAGTACTTC
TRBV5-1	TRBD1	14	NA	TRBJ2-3	CASSLDTGEDTQYF	TGCGCCAGCAGCTTGGACACAGGGGAAGATACGCAGTATTTT
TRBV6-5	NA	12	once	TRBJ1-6	CASSLYNSPLHF	TGTGCCAGCAGTCTCTATAATTCACCCCTCCACTTT
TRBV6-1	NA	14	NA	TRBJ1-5	CASSEAGGNQPQHF	TGTGCCAGCAGTGAGGCGGGGGGAAATCAGCCCCAGCATTTT
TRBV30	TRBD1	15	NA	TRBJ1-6	CAWSLGQGRNSPLHF	TGTGCCTGGAGTCTAGGACAGGGGAGGAATTCACCCCTCCACTTT
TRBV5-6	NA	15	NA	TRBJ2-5	CASSPVGRRQETQYF	TGTGCCAGCAGCCCCGTAGGGCGCCGACAAGAGACCCAGTACTTC
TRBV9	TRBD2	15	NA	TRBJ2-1	CASSASGGAINEQFF	TGTGCCAGCAGCGCAAGCGGGGGGGCCATTAATGAGCAGTTCTTC
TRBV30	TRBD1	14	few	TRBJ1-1	CAWSWRTGVAEAFF	TGTGCCTGGAGTTGGAGGACAGGGGTGGCTGAAGCTTTCTTT
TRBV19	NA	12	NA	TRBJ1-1	CASSMTDTEAFF	TGTGCCAGTAGTATGACAGACACTGAAGCTTTCTTT
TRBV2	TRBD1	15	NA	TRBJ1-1	CASRGTGGRATEAFF	TGTGCCAGCAGGGGGACAGGGGGCCGGGCCACTGAAGCTTTCTTT
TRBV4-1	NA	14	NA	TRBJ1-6	CASSQGQDNSPLHF	TGCGCCAGCAGCCAGGGACAAGATAATTCACCCCTCCACTTT
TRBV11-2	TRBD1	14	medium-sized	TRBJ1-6	CASTEDRGRSPLHF	TGTGCCAGCACCGAGGACAGGGGACGTTCACCCCTCCACTTT
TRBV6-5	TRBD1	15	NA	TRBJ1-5	CASSPGTGGNQPQHF	TGTGCCAGCAGCCCTGGGACAGGGGGCAATCAGCCCCAGCATTTT
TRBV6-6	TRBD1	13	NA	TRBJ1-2	CASSDPGGQGYTF	TGTGCCAGCAGTGACCCAGGGGGCCAAGGCTACACCTTC
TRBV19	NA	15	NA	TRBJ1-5	CASSIWSEDNQPQHF	TGTGCCAGTAGTATCTGGTCCGAAGACAATCAGCCCCAGCATTTT
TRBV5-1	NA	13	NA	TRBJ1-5	CASSPETDQPQHF	TGCGCCAGCAGCCCTGAGACCGATCAGCCCCAGCATTTT
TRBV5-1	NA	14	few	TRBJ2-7	CASSVDRLAYEQYF	TGCGCCAGCAGCGTCGACAGGTTGGCCTACGAGCAGTACTTC
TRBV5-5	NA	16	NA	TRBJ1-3	CASSFGMGRTGNTIYF	TGTGCCAGCAGCTTTGGAATGGGCAGGACTGGAAACACCATATATTTT
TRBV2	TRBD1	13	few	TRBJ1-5	CASRGTGNQPQHF	TGTGCCAGCAGGGGGACAGGGAATCAGCCCCAGCATTTT
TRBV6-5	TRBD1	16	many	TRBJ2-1	CASSYTIGQGGNEQFF	TGTGCCAGCAGTTACACTATCGGACAGGGGGGCAATGAGCAGTTCTTC
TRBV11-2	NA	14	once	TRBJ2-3	CASSLGGMADTQYF	TGTGCCAGCAGCTTAGGGGGGATGGCAGATACGCAGTATTTT
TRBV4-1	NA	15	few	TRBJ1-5	CASSQAGGLNQPQHF	TGCGCCAGCAGCCAAGCCGGGGGCCTCAATCAGCCCCAGCATTTT
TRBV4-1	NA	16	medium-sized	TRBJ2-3	CASSQPGRQVSDTQYF	TGCGCCAGCAGCCAACCTGGGAGACAGGTATCAGATACGCAGTATTTT